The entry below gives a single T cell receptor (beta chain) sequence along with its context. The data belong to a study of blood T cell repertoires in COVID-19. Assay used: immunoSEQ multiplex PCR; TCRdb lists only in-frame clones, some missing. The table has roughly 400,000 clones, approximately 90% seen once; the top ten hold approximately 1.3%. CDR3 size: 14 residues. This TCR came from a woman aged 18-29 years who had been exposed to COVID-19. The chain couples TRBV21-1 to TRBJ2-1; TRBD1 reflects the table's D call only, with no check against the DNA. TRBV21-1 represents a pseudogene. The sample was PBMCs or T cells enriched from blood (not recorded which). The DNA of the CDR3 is TGTGCCAGCAGCAAAGAATACCAGGACAATGAGCAGTTCTTC. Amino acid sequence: CASSKEYQDNEQFF.